This TCR beta chain was retrieved from a study of T cell responses to AZD1222 COVID-19 vaccine. Overall study results and limits: Among the donors, most were white British and more were female, and clonal diversity was possibly underestimated. Distributed over spike, vaccine-associated CD4 TCRs predominated at 160-218 and 743-854. The study found Spike-specific TCR breadth and depth rose after two AZD1222 doses. Unmutated variant regions reportedly attract nearly half of all spike-specific TCRs.

This CDR3 spans 16 amino acids. The ends were cut back, 6 bases at V and 4 bases at J, with 21 bases in the middle. CDR1 and CDR2 (germline): MNHEY, SMNVEV (reference sequence). Here immunoSEQ multiplex PCR was the method, and the copy in TCRdb shows in-frame clones only, minus some. This table has approximately 100,000 clones, about nine tenths appearing once. Comment on this clone: Its antigen is as yet unknown.

This specimen consisted of peripheral blood, obtained on day 0 of AZD1222 vaccination. The TCR sequence derives from an adult in good health. V gene TRBV27 combines with J gene TRBJ1-1; tentative D call: TRBD1 (5 bases). The CDR3 DNA reads as TGTGCCAGCAGCCCTTTATCGTGGGGGACGGGCACTGAAGCTTTCTTT. Residues: CASSPLSWGTGTEAFF.